These T cell receptor beta chains were read from a single sample in a study of regulatory T cells in long-lasting Graves disease. TCRdb fed the multiplex PCR reads into MiXCR, producing one record per CDR3 protein. The table lists 550,000 to 700,000 distinct CDR3 sequences, 15% to 20% of them singletons. This sample was also put to use in a study of T cells in Graves' hyperthyroidism and ophthalmopathy.

The sequenced sample was peripheral blood mononuclear cells (PBMCs), obtained at new diagnosis, from a patient treated with antithyroid drugs. All receptors come from a young man with Graves disease. CDR3s include the opening cysteine and the closing phenylalanine or tryptophan. The order of the fields is V gene, clone size, D gene, J gene, CDR3 protein, CDR3 DNA. D genes are given only for firm matches. Where a row states a size, it is once, few, many or the class of an expanded clone; other rows omit it.

>TRBV12-3/TRBV12-4|.|TRBD2|TRBJ2-2
CASSLKRGTGELFF
TGTGCCAGCAGTTTAAAGCGGGGTACCGGGGAGCTGTTTTTT
>TRBV5-1|few|.|TRBJ2-1
CASSLASGSPNEQFF
TGCGCCAGCAGCTTGGCCTCGGGCTCCCCCAATGAGCAGTTCTTC
>TRBV30|many|.|TRBJ2-7
CAWSEVIRGVQYF
TGTGCCTGGAGTGAAGTGATTAGGGGAGTGCAGTACTTC
>TRBV29-1|.|.|TRBJ2-2
CSGEVTGTGELFF
TGCAGCGGGGAGGTGACGGGCACCGGGGAGCTGTTTTTT
>TRBV3-1|many|.|TRBJ2-1
CASSQDRKVRSGLWNEQFF
TGTGCCAGCAGCCAAGATCGCAAGGTCCGTAGCGGCCTTTGGAATGAGCAGTTCTTC
>TRBV28|few|.|TRBJ1-2
CASSLLGEVHYDYTF
TGTGCCAGCAGTTTGTTGGGCGAGGTGCACTATGACTACACCTTC
>TRBV7-2|few|.|TRBJ2-7
CASSWGPSSYEQYF
TGTGCCAGCAGCTGGGGACCTAGCTCCTACGAGCAGTACTTC
>TRBV28|.|.|TRBJ1-1
CASRYTGTTEAFF
TGTGCCAGCAGGTATACAGGGACCACTGAAGCTTTCTTT
>TRBV28|many|.|TRBJ2-7
CASSLSTSGTDYEQYF
TGTGCCAGCAGTTTATCTACATCCGGGACGGATTACGAGCAGTACTTC
>TRBV6-1|few|.|TRBJ1-4
CASSLRDTNEKLFF
TGTGCCAGCAGTCTCCGGGACACTAATGAAAAACTGTTTTTT
>TRBV7-9|many|TRBD1|TRBJ1-5
CASSSETGGQPQHF
TGTGCCAGCAGCTCAGAGACAGGGGGCCAGCCCCAGCATTTT
>TRBV13|many|.|TRBJ2-3
CASSFVARGGTDTQYF
TGTGCCAGCAGCTTTGTAGCGCGAGGGGGGACAGATACGCAGTATTTT
>TRBV19|.|TRBD1|TRBJ1-5
CASNGGRTGGSNQPQHF
TGTGCCAGCAACGGAGGCCGGACAGGGGGCAGCAATCAGCCCCAGCATTTT
>TRBV20-1|few|.|TRBJ2-5
CSVLAPRETQYF
TGCAGTGTTTTGGCCCCCCGAGAGACCCAGTACTTC
>TRBV25-1|few|.|TRBJ2-5
CACSNTGLQETQYF
TGTGCCTGCTCTAACACAGGCCTCCAAGAGACCCAGTACTTC
>TRBV20-1|.|.|TRBJ1-4
CSARSETNEKLFF
TGCAGTGCTAGAAGTGAAACTAATGAAAAACTGTTTTTT
>TRBV5-5|many|TRBD1|TRBJ2-5
CASSFPTGVQETQYF
TGTGCCAGCAGCTTTCCGACAGGGGTCCAAGAGACCCAGTACTTC
>TRBV10-3|few|.|TRBJ2-1
CAIGPRPNEQFF
TGTGCCATCGGACCTCGCCCAAATGAGCAGTTCTTC
>TRBV27|.|TRBD2|TRBJ2-7
CASSSRIAGGSYEQYF
TGTGCCAGCAGTTCACGAATAGCGGGAGGGTCCTACGAGCAGTACTTC
>TRBV19|many|TRBD2|TRBJ2-1
CASSIRAGGYNEQFF
TGTGCCAGTAGTATTCGGGCGGGGGGATACAATGAGCAGTTCTTC
>TRBV27|many|.|TRBJ2-5
CASSLDRGGKTQYF
TGTGCCAGCAGTTTAGACAGGGGAGGGAAGACCCAGTACTTC
>TRBV20-1|.|.|TRBJ2-2
CSGASSNTGELFF
TGCAGTGGGGCTAGTTCGAACACCGGGGAGCTGTTTTTT
>TRBV12-3/TRBV12-4|many|TRBD1|TRBJ1-2
CASSPLTGGGSYTF
TGTGCCAGCAGCCCTCTGACAGGGGGCGGGAGCTACACCTTC
>TRBV9|few|.|TRBJ1-1
CASSEAPGASGDPEAFF
TGTGCCAGCAGCGAGGCCCCTGGGGCATCGGGCGATCCTGAAGCTTTCTTT
>TRBV20-1|many|TRBD2|TRBJ2-7
CSALNSGASYEQYF
TGCAGTGCTCTAAATAGCGGGGCCTCCTACGAGCAGTACTTC
>TRBV12-3/TRBV12-4|many|.|TRBJ1-2
CASSLSGVNYGYTF
TGTGCCAGCAGTTTGTCAGGGGTTAACTATGGCTACACCTTC
>TRBV12-3/TRBV12-4|many|.|TRBJ2-3
CASRKTGRTDTQYF
TGTGCCAGCAGAAAGACAGGGAGGACAGATACGCAGTATTTT
>TRBV5-1|few|TRBD2|TRBJ2-7
CASSLASGIPYEQYF
TGCGCCAGCAGCTTAGCTAGCGGGATACCCTACGAGCAGTACTTC
>TRBV7-2|many|.|TRBJ1-4
CASSPGREKLFF
TGTGCCAGCAGCCCAGGTCGGGAAAAACTGTTTTTT
>TRBV9|few|.|TRBJ2-7
CASSPRGSGLYEQYF
TGTGCCAGCAGCCCTCGGGGTAGCGGACTCTACGAGCAGTACTTC
>TRBV18|many|.|TRBJ2-7
CASSPSAGENEQYF
TGTGCCAGCTCACCTTCGGCTGGAGAGAACGAGCAGTACTTC
>TRBV30|few|.|TRBJ2-6
CAWMVSGANVLTF
TGTGCCTGGATGGTTTCTGGGGCCAACGTCCTGACTTTC
>TRBV28|.|.|TRBJ2-6
CASSPLDDRPSGANVLTF
TGTGCCAGCAGTCCCCTTGACGACCGCCCGTCTGGGGCCAACGTCCTGACTTTC
>TRBV5-4|few|TRBD1|TRBJ2-1
CASSGGTGSGNEQFF
TGTGCCAGCAGCGGCGGGACAGGTTCGGGCAATGAGCAGTTCTTC
>TRBV12-3/TRBV12-4|many|TRBD2|TRBJ2-5
CASSLALAGIQETQYF
TGTGCCAGCAGTTTAGCGCTAGCGGGGATACAAGAGACCCAGTACTTC
>TRBV6-9|many|.|TRBJ2-7
CASSWGGQSYEQYF
TGTGCCAGCAGTTGGGGGGGGCAGTCCTACGAGCAGTACTTC
>TRBV11-2|many|TRBD1|TRBJ2-3
CASSGQGTGRTDTQYF
TGTGCCAGCAGCGGACAGGGGACGGGTCGGACAGATACGCAGTATTTT